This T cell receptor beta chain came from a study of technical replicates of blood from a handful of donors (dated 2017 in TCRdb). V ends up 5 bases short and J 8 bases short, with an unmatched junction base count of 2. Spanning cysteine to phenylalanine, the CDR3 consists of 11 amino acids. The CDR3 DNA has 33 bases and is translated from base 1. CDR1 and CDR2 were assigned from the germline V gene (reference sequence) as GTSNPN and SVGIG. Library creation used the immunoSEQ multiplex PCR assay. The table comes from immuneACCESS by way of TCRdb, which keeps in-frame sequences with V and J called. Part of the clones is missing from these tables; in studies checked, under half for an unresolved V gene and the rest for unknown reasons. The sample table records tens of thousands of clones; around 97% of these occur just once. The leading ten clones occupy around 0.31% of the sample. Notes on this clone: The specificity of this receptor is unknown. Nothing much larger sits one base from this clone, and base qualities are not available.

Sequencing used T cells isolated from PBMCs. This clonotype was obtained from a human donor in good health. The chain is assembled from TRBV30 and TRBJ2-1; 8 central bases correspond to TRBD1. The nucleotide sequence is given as TGTGCCTGGGGCAGGGGGCATGAGCAGTTCTTC. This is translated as CAWGRGHEQFF.